The rows below give T cell receptor beta chains drawn from one sample of a study of T cell repertoires in cytomegalovirus infection. TCRdb re-derived calls from the reads in MiXCR, one entry per CDR3 protein. The data contain hundreds of thousands of distinct CDR3 sequences, approximately 32% of them singletons. Material for sequencing was PBMCs. Source of these receptors: a human donor in good health (CMV status not recorded). Some clones in this sample may be carry-over from other donors' samples. Each CDR3 is given with its conserved first and last residue. The order of the fields is clone size, D gene, V gene, J gene, CDR3 protein, CDR3 DNA. A D gene is named only where the DNA matches it firmly. A clone size is listed for some rows: how often the clone was seen (once, few, many), or a class if it is expanded.

NA	NA	TRBV12-3/TRBV12-4	TRBJ2-3	CASSPPRARLTDTQYF	TGTGCCAGCAGTCCCCCTCGAGCCAGGTTGACAGATACGCAGTATTTT
NA	TRBD1	TRBV5-1	TRBJ1-1	CASSGSGTGNTEAFF	TGCGCCAGCAGCGGGTCCGGGACAGGGAACACTGAAGCTTTCTTT
NA	TRBD2	TRBV29-1	TRBJ2-2	CSASSGGNTGELFF	TGCAGCGCGTCTAGCGGGGGTAACACCGGGGAGCTGTTTTTT
few	TRBD2	TRBV11-1	TRBJ2-1	CASSPGTAGGTHNEQFF	TGTGCCAGCAGCCCAGGGACAGCGGGAGGGACCCACAATGAGCAGTTCTTC
many	NA	TRBV7-2	TRBJ2-5	CASSLSLAEETQYF	TGTGCCAGCAGCTTATCGTTGGCGGAGGAGACCCAGTACTTC
few	NA	TRBV27	TRBJ1-4	CASSINRATNEKLFF	TGTGCCAGCAGTATAAACAGGGCAACTAATGAAAAACTGTTTTTT
many	TRBD1	TRBV3-1	TRBJ1-2	CASSRTGGDYGYTF	TGTGCCAGCAGCCGGACAGGGGGCGACTATGGCTACACCTTC
NA	NA	TRBV6-5	TRBJ1-6	CASSYSRGNSPLHF	TGTGCCAGCAGTTACTCACGGGGTAATTCACCCCTCCACTTT
many	NA	TRBV7-2	TRBJ2-5	CASRSLQETQYF	TGTGCCAGCAGGTCCCTCCAAGAGACCCAGTACTTC
many	TRBD2	TRBV5-6	TRBJ2-5	CASSWRTSETETQYF	TGTGCCAGCAGCTGGAGGACTAGCGAGACCGAGACCCAGTACTTC
few	NA	TRBV18	TRBJ1-1	CASSPSRVITEAFF	TGTGCCAGCTCACCATCCCGGGTTATCACTGAAGCTTTCTTT
NA	NA	TRBV6-2/TRBV6-3	TRBJ1-6	CASSLGSSPLHF	TGTGCCAGCAGTCTGGGGAGTTCACCCCTCCACTTT
NA	TRBD1	TRBV10-3	TRBJ2-1	CAIRDRESYNEQFF	TGTGCCATCAGGGACAGGGAATCCTACAATGAGCAGTTCTTC
once	TRBD1	TRBV6-5	TRBJ2-3	CASGDSTDAQYF	TGTGCCAGCGGGGACAGCACAGATGCGCAGTATTTT
many	TRBD2	TRBV7-2	TRBJ2-1	CASSLAGTSFLNEQFF	TGTGCCAGCAGCTTAGCCGGGACTAGCTTCCTCAATGAGCAGTTCTTC
NA	TRBD1	TRBV6-1	TRBJ2-3	CASSERTGGPDTQYF	TGTGCCAGCAGTGAAAGGACAGGGGGTCCAGATACGCAGTATTTT
medium-sized	NA	TRBV12-3/TRBV12-4	TRBJ1-4	CASRNNRVPNEKLFF	TGTGCCAGCAGGAATAACAGGGTACCTAATGAAAAACTGTTTTTT
many	TRBD2	TRBV5-8	TRBJ2-1	CATLLSGGKARNEQFF	TGTGCCACTCTACTCAGCGGGGGGAAGGCGCGGAATGAGCAGTTCTTC
NA	TRBD1	TRBV10-3	TRBJ2-7	CAIGTGNEQYF	TGTGCCATAGGGACAGGGAACGAGCAGTACTTC
once	NA	TRBV28	TRBJ2-5	CASSSPTVGETQYF	TGTGCCAGCAGTTCCCCAACAGTAGGGGAGACCCAGTACTTC
NA	NA	TRBV12-3/TRBV12-4	TRBJ1-5	CASSYKAGNQPQHF	TGTGCCAGCAGTTATAAGGCCGGCAATCAGCCCCAGCATTTT
many	NA	TRBV7-8	TRBJ2-3	CASSLPATDTQYF	TGTGCCAGCAGCTTACCAGCAACCGATACGCAGTATTTT
few	NA	TRBV4-1	TRBJ2-3	CASSQELQNTDTQYF	TGCGCCAGCAGCCAAGAATTACAAAACACAGATACGCAGTATTTT
NA	TRBD1	TRBV6-8	TRBJ1-6	CASRADRANSPLHF	TGTGCCAGCAGAGCTGACAGGGCTAATTCACCCCTCCACTTT
once	NA	TRBV12-3/TRBV12-4	TRBJ2-7	CASSQGSGSYEEYF	TGTGCCAGCAGCCAGGGATCAGGTTCTTACGAGGAGTACTTC
NA	TRBD2	TRBV29-1	TRBJ2-1	CSVGSAGGSYNEQFF	TGCAGCGTTGGTTCAGCGGGGGGCTCCTACAATGAGCAGTTCTTC
NA	TRBD1	TRBV11-2	TRBJ1-1	CASSLVSGGTMNTEAFF	TGTGCCAGCAGCTTAGTGTCAGGGGGTACTATGAACACTGAAGCTTTCTTT
many	TRBD1	TRBV2	TRBJ2-7	CASSRQGGYEQYF	TGTGCCAGCAGTAGACAGGGGGGCTACGAGCAGTACTTC
NA	TRBD1	TRBV4-2	TRBJ1-5	CASSQRLEGARGQPQHF	TGTGCCAGCAGCCAACGGTTGGAGGGGGCGCGGGGTCAGCCCCAGCATTTT
many	NA	TRBV7-2	TRBJ1-6	CASSLKDNSPLHF	TGTGCCAGCAGCTTAAAGGATAATTCACCCCTCCACTTT
NA	TRBD1	TRBV24-1	TRBJ1-5	CATSRGGGQPQHF	TGTGCCACCAGTCGAGGGGGCGGTCAGCCCCAGCATTTT
NA	NA	TRBV4-1	TRBJ2-7	CASSQEDRIPYEQYF	TGCGCCAGCAGCCAAGAAGACAGGATTCCCTACGAGCAGTACTTC
few	TRBD2	TRBV12-3/TRBV12-4	TRBJ2-5	CASKVGLAGGPETQYF	TGTGCCAGCAAAGTAGGACTAGCGGGGGGGCCAGAGACCCAGTACTTC
NA	TRBD1	TRBV6-8	TRBJ2-7	CARSLYQGAIYEQYF	TGTGCCCGCAGCTTATATCAGGGGGCAATTTACGAGCAGTACTTC
few	TRBD1	TRBV7-3	TRBJ2-7	CASSWGPGQGYEQYF	TGTGCCAGCAGCTGGGGTCCGGGACAGGGCTATGAGCAGTACTTC
NA	TRBD2	TRBV6-1	TRBJ2-7	CASSEARGFSGVSSYEQYF	TGTGCCAGCAGTGAAGCGCGGGGATTTAGCGGGGTAAGCTCCTACGAGCAGTACTTC
NA	TRBD2	TRBV6-5	TRBJ2-1	CASSYSMRGAVRNEQFF	TGTGCCAGCAGTTACTCGATGCGGGGGGCCGTTCGCAATGAGCAGTTCTTC
many	NA	TRBV20-1	TRBJ2-3	CSASLPDTQYF	TGCAGTGCGAGTCTGCCAGATACGCAGTATTTT
few	TRBD1	TRBV6-1	TRBJ1-2	CASSPGGQGGYTF	TGTGCCAGCAGCCCCGGAGGACAGGGCGGCTACACCTTC
NA	NA	TRBV5-1	TRBJ1-5	CASSLGGADGNQPQHF	TGCGCCAGCAGCTTGGGGGGTGCAGATGGCAATCAGCCCCAGCATTTT
NA	NA	TRBV6-5	TRBJ2-2	CASSYIPTGELFF	TGTGCCAGCAGTTACATACCGACCGGGGAGCTGTTTTTT
NA	NA	TRBV7-9	TRBJ2-1	CARSFGSRGGGSGRPFF	TGTGCCAGAAGCTTCGGGTCGCGGGGAGGGGGATCTGGTCGGCCGTTCTTC
NA	NA	TRBV7-6	TRBJ1-6	CASSLMGFPRAFGDSRLHF	TGTGCCAGCAGCTTGATGGGTTTCCCCAGGGCGTTTGGCGATTCACGCCTCCACTTT
few	NA	TRBV6-6	TRBJ2-4	CASSSQGEAKNIQYF	TGTGCCAGCAGTTCACAGGGAGAAGCCAAAAACATTCAGTACTTC
NA	NA	TRBV19	TRBJ2-1	CASSIKNEQFF	TGTGCCAGTAGTATTAAGAATGAGCAGTTCTTC
NA	NA	TRBV25-1	TRBJ1-6	CASSESGRALHF	TGTGCCAGCAGTGAATCTGGTAGGGCCCTCCACTTT
many	NA	TRBV7-9	TRBJ1-4	CASSLSRDAGEKLFF	TGTGCCAGCAGCTTATCAAGGGACGCGGGTGAAAAACTGTTTTTT
NA	NA	TRBV19	TRBJ1-5	CASESLQGIQPKPF	TGTGCCAGCGAAAGTTTACAGGGTATCCAGCCCAAGCCTTTT
NA	NA	TRBV7-9	TRBJ2-3	CACSLLPTGVGTDTQYF	TGTGCCTGCAGCTTATTACCAACGGGGGTAGGGACAGATACGCAGTATTTT
NA	NA	TRBV11-2	TRBJ1-2	CASSRRRAGDGYTF	TGTGCCAGCAGCCGGAGACGCGCTGGCGATGGCTACACCTTC
few	TRBD1	TRBV5-1	TRBJ2-5	CASSSGQGSATQYF	TGCGCCAGCAGCAGTGGACAGGGATCCGCGACCCAGTACTTC
many	NA	TRBV5-8	TRBJ2-1	CASSLGINEQFF	TGTGCCAGCAGCTTGGGCATCAATGAGCAGTTCTTC
NA	NA	TRBV6-2/TRBV6-3	TRBJ2-1	CAIRQAGFGEQFF	TGTGCCATCCGCCAGGCGGGCTTCGGTGAGCAGTTCTTC
few	TRBD1	TRBV3-1	TRBJ1-2	CASSQGGESGTGTYGYTF	TGTGCCAGCAGCCAAGGGGGGGAGTCCGGGACAGGGACCTATGGCTACACCTTC
NA	NA	TRBV6-2/TRBV6-3	TRBJ1-3	CASSYSTGNTIYF	TGTGCCAGCAGTTACTCGACGGGAAACACCATATATTTT
NA	NA	TRBV2	TRBJ2-6	CASTAQQIVSGANVLTF	TGTGCCAGCACCGCCCAGCAAATAGTCTCTGGGGCCAACGTCCTGACTTTC
few	TRBD2	TRBV20-1	TRBJ2-3	CSASPLRGESTDTQYF	TGCAGTGCTTCCCCTTTGCGGGGGGAAAGCACAGATACGCAGTATTTT
many	NA	TRBV4-1	TRBJ2-3	CASSQGRGTTDTQYF	TGCGCCAGCAGCCAAGGTCGGGGGACCACAGATACGCAGTATTTT
NA	NA	TRBV2	TRBJ2-7	CASSTQEGYEQYF	TGTGCCAGCAGTACGCAGGAGGGCTACGAGCAGTACTTC
NA	NA	TRBV20-1	TRBJ2-7	CSAPNRREPYEQYF	TGCAGTGCCCCCAACCGCCGGGAACCCTACGAGCAGTACTTC